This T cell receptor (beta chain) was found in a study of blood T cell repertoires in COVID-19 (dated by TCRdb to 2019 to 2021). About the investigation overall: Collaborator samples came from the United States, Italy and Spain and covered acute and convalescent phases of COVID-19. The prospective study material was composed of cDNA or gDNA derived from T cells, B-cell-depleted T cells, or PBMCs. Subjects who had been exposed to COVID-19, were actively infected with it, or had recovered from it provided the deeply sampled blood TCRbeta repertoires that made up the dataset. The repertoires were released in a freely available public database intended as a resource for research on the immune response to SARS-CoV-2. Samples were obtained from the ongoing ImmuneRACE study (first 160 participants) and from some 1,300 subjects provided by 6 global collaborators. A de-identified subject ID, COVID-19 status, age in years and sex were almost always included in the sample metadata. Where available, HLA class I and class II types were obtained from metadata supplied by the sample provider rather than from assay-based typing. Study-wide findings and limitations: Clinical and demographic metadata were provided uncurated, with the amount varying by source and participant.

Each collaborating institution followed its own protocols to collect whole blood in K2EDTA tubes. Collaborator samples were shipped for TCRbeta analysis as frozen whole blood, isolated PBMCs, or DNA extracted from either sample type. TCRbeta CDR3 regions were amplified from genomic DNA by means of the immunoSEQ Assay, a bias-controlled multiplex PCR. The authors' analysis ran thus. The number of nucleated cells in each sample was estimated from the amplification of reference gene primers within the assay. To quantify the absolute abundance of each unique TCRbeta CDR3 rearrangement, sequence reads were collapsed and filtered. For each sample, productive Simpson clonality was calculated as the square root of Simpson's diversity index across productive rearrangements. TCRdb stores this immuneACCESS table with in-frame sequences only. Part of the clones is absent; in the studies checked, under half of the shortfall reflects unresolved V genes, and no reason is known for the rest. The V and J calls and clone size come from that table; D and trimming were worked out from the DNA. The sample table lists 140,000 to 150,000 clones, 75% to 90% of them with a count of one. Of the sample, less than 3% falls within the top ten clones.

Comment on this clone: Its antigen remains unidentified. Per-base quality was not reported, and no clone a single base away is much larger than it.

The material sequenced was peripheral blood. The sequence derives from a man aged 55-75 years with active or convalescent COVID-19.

The CDR3 protein is CASSLDRARTGELFF. At the DNA level, the sequence is TGCGCCAGCAGCTTGGACAGGGCCAGAACCGGGGAGCTGTTTTTT. The rearrangement combines TRBV5-1 with TRBJ2-2, with a weak D call of TRBD1 (6 bases match). The V end loses 0 bases and the J end loses 5 bases, and a stretch of 11 bases separates them. Including cysteine and phenylalanine, the CDR3 has 15 amino acids. The DNA shown is the 45-base CDR3, in frame from base 1. The germline V gene specifies SGHRS as CDR1 and YFSETQ as CDR2.